This T cell receptor (beta chain) originates from a study of technical replicates of blood from several donors. Measured with immunoSEQ multiplex PCR; TCRdb has only the in-frame clones, and not every one. The repertoire has just under 60,000 clones, over 85% of them found once; the top ten carry 3%. CDR3 length: 14 residues. V lost 3 bases, J lost 5 bases, and 2 bases stayed unmatched. Looked up from germline, CDR1 is SGDLS and CDR2 is YYNGEE. This sequence joins TRBV9 and TRBJ2-1; 10 bases map to TRBD1. The sequencing sample was made of PBMCs. This receptor was obtained from a human donor in good health. Some clones in this sample may be carry-over from other donors' samples. CDR3: CASSEGTGDNEQFF. The CDR3 bases are TGTGCCAGCAGCGAAGGGACAGGGGACAATGAGCAGTTCTTC.